Reported below is one TCR beta chain. The entry originates in a study of OX40 agonist ivuxolimab in advanced cancers. Deletions cut 0 bases from V and 7 bases from J, with 15 bases between. Per the germline V gene, CDR1 is LNHDA and CDR2 is SQIVND (reference sequence). The CDR3 is 16 amino acids. Profiled with immunoSEQ multiplex PCR; TCRdb holds only in-frame clones, not every one. The top ten clones hold around 0.16% of a sample with some 100,000 clones, around 89% of them seen once. The rearrangement links TRBV19 to TRBJ1-4; the D gene is possibly TRBD1 (5 bases). The source of this sequence is an adult with an advanced solid tumor such as melanoma, head and neck, liver or kidney cancer. Here the sequenced sample was CD4+ or CD8+ T cells sorted from blood, taken in a trial of the OX40 agonist ivuxolimab. CDR3 coding DNA: TGTGCCAGTAGTATAGATCTGGCGTCCGGGGGTGAAAAACTGTTTTTT. Its protein product is CASSIDLASGGEKLFF.